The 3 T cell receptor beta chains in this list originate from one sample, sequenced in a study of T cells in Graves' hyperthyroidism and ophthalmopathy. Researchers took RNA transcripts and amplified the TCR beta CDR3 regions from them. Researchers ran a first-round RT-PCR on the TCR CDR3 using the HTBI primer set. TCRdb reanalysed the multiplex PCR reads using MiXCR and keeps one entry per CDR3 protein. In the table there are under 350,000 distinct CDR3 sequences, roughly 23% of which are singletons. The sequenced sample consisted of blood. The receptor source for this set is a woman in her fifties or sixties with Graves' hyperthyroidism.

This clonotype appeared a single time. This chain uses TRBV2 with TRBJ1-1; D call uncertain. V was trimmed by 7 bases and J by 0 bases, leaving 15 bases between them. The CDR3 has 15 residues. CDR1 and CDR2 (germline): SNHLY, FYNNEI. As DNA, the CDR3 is TGTGCCAGCACCCTCGACCAGAACATGAACACTGAAGCTTTCTTT. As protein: CASTLDQNMNTEAFF.

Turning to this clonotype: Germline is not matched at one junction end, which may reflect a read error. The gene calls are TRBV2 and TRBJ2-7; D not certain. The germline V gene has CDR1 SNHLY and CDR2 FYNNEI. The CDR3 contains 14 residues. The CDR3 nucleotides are TGTGTCAGCAAAGGACCCCTCAGCTCCTACGAGCAGTACTTC. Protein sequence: CVSKGPLSSYEQYF. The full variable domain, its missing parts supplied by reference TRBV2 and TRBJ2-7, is EPEVTQTPSHQVTQMGQEVILRCVPISNHLYFYWYRQILGQKVEFLVSFYNNEISEKSEIFDDQFSVERPDGSNFTLKIRSTKLEDSAMYFCVSKGPLSSYEQYFGPGTRLTVT.

CDR3 DNA sequence: TGTGCCAGCAGCCAAGGGGGCTACAATGAGCAGTTCTTC. Translated, it gives CASSQGGYNEQFF. V is TRBV3-1 and J is TRBJ2-1; D is unclear. This CDR3 has 13 amino acids. V lost 1 base, J lost 3 bases, and 4 bases lay in between. Germline CDR1 is LGHDT and CDR2 is YNNKEL (reference sequence).